This passage covers 15 T cell receptor beta chains from one sample sequenced in a study of shared clonotypes between healthy human individuals (dated by TCRdb to the early 2020s). Library preparation was by the immunoSEQ multiplex PCR assay. Here the immuneACCESS table is served through TCRdb, limited to in-frame sequences with V and J called. Missing clones are a known gap in these copies; in checked studies unresolved V genes cover under half, and the rest lacks a known reason. The sample records approximately 2.3 million clones, more than 80% of which are singletons. The top ten hold roughly 0.36% of the sample. Sequenced material: naive CD4+ T cells from PBMCs. The cell subset or site tag for this specimen amounts to: CD45RA+ positively selected. The origin of the receptors is a young man in good health. Some clones in this sample may be carry-over from other donors' samples.

This chain connects TRBV7-8 to TRBJ2-1; 8 bases fit TRBD2. The length of the CDR3 is 16 residues. With 2 bases clipped from V and 9 bases from J, the junction kept 12 bases outside the gene matches. Germline-derived CDR1 and CDR2 are SGHVS and FQNEAQ. The CDR3 loop is CASSLPRLALGGEQFF. The CDR3 coding sequence is TGTGCCAGCAGCTTACCTAGACTAGCGCTAGGAGGTGAGCAGTTCTTC.

V and J are TRBV28 and TRBJ1-5, with D perhaps TRBD1 (5 bases). Per germline, CDR1 MDHEN and CDR2 SYDVKM. The V end was cut by 2 bases, the J end by 0 bases, with 17 bases between. The CDR3 runs 18 residues. The CDR3 bases are TGTGCCAGCAGTTTAGGGTTCCTATGGGGCAATAGCAATCAGCCCCAGCATTTT. Protein product: CASSLGFLWGNSNQPQHF.

This rearrangement joins TRBV18 to TRBJ2-5; possibly TRBD2 for D (5 bases). Germline values: CDR1 KGHSH, CDR2 LQKENI. This CDR3 comprises 15 residues. The ends were cut back, 3 bases at V and 3 bases at J, with 14 bases in the middle. CDR3: CASSPYFSGEETQYF. In nucleotides, the CDR3 is TGTGCCAGCTCACCGTACTTCTCCGGGGAAGAGACCCAGTACTTC. Variable domain in full (rest from reference TRBV18 and TRBJ2-5): NAGVMQNPRHLVRRRGQEARLRCSPMKGHSHVYWYRQLPEEGLKFMVYLQKENIIDESGMPKERFSAEFPKEGPSILRIQQVVRGDSAAYFCASSPYFSGEETQYFGPGTRLLVL.

The CDR3 nucleotides are TGTGCCAGCCGTGGAGGGGACGAGCAGTACTTC. Translating gives CASRGGDEQYF. This chain uses TRBV6-6 with TRBJ2-7, with D tentatively TRBD2 (6 bases). The V end was cut by 8 bases, the J end by 5 bases, with 10 bases between. Per germline, CDR1 MNHNY and CDR2 SVGAGI (reference sequence). The CDR3 has 11 amino acids.

This chain uses TRBV7-8 with TRBJ2-7; D is unresolved. Germline V gene data show CDR1 as SGHVS and CDR2 as FQNEAQ. V lost 4 bases, J lost 2 bases, and 9 bases lay in between. The CDR3 has 13 amino acids. This CDR3 is CASSSEVPYEQYF. The CDR3, as DNA: TGTGCCAGCAGCTCAGAGGTTCCCTACGAGCAGTACTTC.

In its sample, this clone was seen once. Other nucleotide sequences from this sample produce the same CDR3. This chain links TRBV5-1 with TRBJ2-3; 8 bases align to TRBD1. The CDR3 totals 14 residues. Germline-derived CDR1 and CDR2 are SGHRS and YFSETQ. Losses at the gene ends were 7 bases for V and 1 base for J; bases not matched to a gene: 5. The CDR3 coding sequence is TGCGCCAGCTCCCGGGGACAGGGCACAGATACGCAGTATTTT. Translated: CASSRGQGTDTQYF.

J is TRBJ1-5 and V is TRBV19; TRBD1 agrees at 7 bases. With 4 bases clipped from V and 3 bases from J, the junction kept 15 bases outside the gene matches. The V gene's germline CDR1 is LNHDA and CDR2 SQIVND (reference sequence). The CDR3 is 18 residues long. The CDR3 loop is CASSKRPRTGENNQPQHF. Written as DNA, the CDR3 is TGTGCCAGTAGTAAGCGACCCCGGACAGGTGAAAACAATCAGCCCCAGCATTTT.

This clone was detected only once. The gene calls are TRBV10-3 and TRBJ2-1; 15 nucleotides line up with TRBD2. V gave up 1 base and J gave up 5 bases; unmatched junction bases: 3. CDR1 is ENHRY, CDR2 SYGVKD, per germline. The CDR3 contains 17 residues. CDR3 residues: CAISEWTSGRADNEQFF. The CDR3 nucleotides are TGTGCCATCAGTGAGTGGACTAGCGGGAGGGCTGACAATGAGCAGTTCTTC.

V is TRBV6-5 and J is TRBJ1-4, with no clear D. Trimming removed 4 bases at V and 2 bases at J, with 11 bases between. The CDR3 has 15 residues. The germline V gene encodes CDR1 MNHEY and CDR2 SVGAGI. The CDR3 loop is CASSSDRGTNEKLFF. CDR3 DNA: TGTGCCAGCAGTTCGGATAGAGGTACTAATGAAAAACTGTTTTTT.

V usage is TRBV30 and J usage is TRBJ2-5, with 12 bases aligning to TRBD2. Germline loops: CDR1 GTSNPN, CDR2 SVGIG (reference sequence). The CDR3 spans 18 residues. Trimming cost V 2 bases and J 6 bases; bases outside gene matches: 16. The CDR3 reads CAWSWASGRARSWKTQYF. CDR3 DNA sequence: TGTGCCTGGAGTTGGGCTAGCGGGAGGGCCCGGAGTTGGAAGACCCAGTACTTC.

In its sample, this clone was seen once. V and J are TRBV4-2 and TRBJ1-3; no clear D gene. Germline V gene sequence: CDR1 LGHNA, CDR2 YNFKEQ. V lost 0 bases, J lost 4 bases, and 13 bases lay in between. The CDR3 totals 16 residues. The CDR3 DNA reads as TGTGCCAGCAGCCAAGACACGAATCCCCTCGGAAACACCATATATTTT. This sequence encodes CASSQDTNPLGNTIYF.

V usage is TRBV6-6 and J usage is TRBJ1-5, with no clear D. From germline, CDR1 is MNHNY and CDR2 SVGAGI (reference sequence). Trimming shortened V by 2 bases and J by 5 bases, and 10 bases separated the two germline ends. The CDR3 is made up of 14 amino acids. Here the CDR3 DNA reads TGTGCCAGCAGTTACCAGTCATCTCATCAGCCCCAGCATTTT. This codes for CASSYQSSHQPQHF.

In its sample, this clone was seen once. The chain combines TRBV5-4 with TRBJ2-6; 10 bases align to TRBD2. CDR3 size: 19 residues. Per the germline V gene, CDR1 is SGHNT and CDR2 is YYREEE (reference sequence). The V segment lost 0 bases and the J segment 2 bases; nucleotides outside the gene matches: 8. The chain's CDR3 is CASSLARSSGSAGANVLTF. In nucleotides, the CDR3 is TGTGCCAGCAGCTTGGCCCGGTCTAGCGGGAGCGCTGGGGCCAACGTCCTGACTTTC.

This rearrangement joins TRBV15 to TRBJ2-4, with D tentatively TRBD1 or TRBD2 (5 bases each). Looked up from germline, CDR1 is LNHNV and CDR2 is YYDKDF (reference sequence). With 5 bases removed from V and 6 bases from J, the gap between germline ends came to 17 bases. The CDR3 loop spans 15 amino acids. CDR3 DNA: TGTGCCACCAGCGAAGGCGGTGAGGGGAGAAACATTCAGTACTTC. Amino acids: CATSEGGEGRNIQYF.

This CDR3 reads CASSPPGAETQYF. The CDR3 DNA sequence: TGTGCCAGCAGCCCGCCCGGGGCTGAGACCCAGTACTTC. This sequence joins TRBV9 and TRBJ2-5, with D perhaps being TRBD1 or TRBD2 (5 bases each). V was shortened by 4 bases and J by 5 bases, with 12 bases between the two germline ends. Germline V CDR1 and CDR2: SGDLS, YYNGEE. This CDR3 contains 13 residues. The complete variable domain, with remaining parts taken from reference TRBV9 and TRBJ2-5, reads DSGVTQTPKHLITATGQRVTLRCSPRSGDLSVYWYQQSLDQGLQFLIQYYNGEERAKGNILERFSAQQFPDLHSELNLSSLELGDSALYFCASSPPGAETQYFGPGTRLLVL.